Only one count was recorded for the clone carrying this TCR beta chain. This specimen comes from a study of blood T cell repertoires in COVID-19. Turning to the study itself: Spain, Italy and the United States supplied samples that represented acute and convalescent COVID-19. Sources were T cells, B-cell-depleted T cells, or PBMCs; the material itself was cDNA or gDNA.

Cohort assignment relied on participant-reported clinical history. Data came from immunoSEQ multiplex PCR; TCRdb stores just in-frame clones and leaves some out. The table records around 250,000 clones, about 91% of them present only once. With 5 bases removed from V and 4 bases from J, the gap between germline ends came to 8 bases. Per the germline V gene, CDR1 is MDHEN and CDR2 is SYDVKM. The CDR3 loop spans 12 amino acids. This clonotype was sampled from a man aged 40-50 years who had been exposed to COVID-19. The chain has TRBV28 and TRBJ1-1; D gene uncertain. Sequencing was carried out using PBMCs or T cells enriched from blood (not recorded which). The CDR3 loop is CASSPLGTEAFF. Written as DNA, the CDR3 is TGTGCCAGCAGTCCGCTCGGCACTGAAGCTTTCTTT.